These 21 T cell receptor beta chains were sequenced from one sample in a study of blood T cells in healthy people across ages. Primed by a sample-barcoded 5' primer and a J-beta primer mix, a second PCR proceeded for roughly 6 to 12 cycles. Using its own MiXCR run on the 5' RACE reads, TCRdb lists one record per CDR3 protein. The data hold approximately 780,000 distinct CDR3 sequences, with 20% to 30% observed a single time. This sample also appeared in a second study, on T cells of mothers and their children.

The specimen was blood. The receptors were gathered from a boy aged 10-17 years in good health.

In its sample, this clonotype was seen a few times. This rearrangement joins TRBV29-1 to TRBJ2-5, with D perhaps matching TRBD1 (6 bases). With 0 bases removed from V and 7 bases from J, the gap between germline ends came to 30 bases. Per the germline V gene, CDR1 is SQVTM and CDR2 is ANQGSEA. The CDR3 contains 19 residues. The CDR3 nucleotides are TGCAGCGTTGAAGACTGGGGACAAGGGACCGAGGCCCCCCGACGGACCCAGTACTTC. Its translation is CSVEDWGQGTEAPRRTQYF.

This clonotype was detected a few times. V and J are TRBV9 and TRBJ2-7, with TRBD2 matching 7 bases. The CDR3 sequence is 15 residues long. With 0 bases clipped from V and 6 bases from J, the junction kept 9 bases outside the gene matches. Germline CDR1 SGDLS, CDR2 YYNGEE. In DNA, the CDR3 is TGTGCCAGCAGCGTAGGCGGGCTAGCGGAGTTCGAGCAGTACTTC. Residues: CASSVGGLAEFEQYF.

This clonotype has more than one count but fewer than ten. The chain uses TRBV24-1 and TRBJ1-2; the D is unclear. V gave up 3 bases and J gave up 13 bases, with 8 bases separating them. The CDR3 has 10 amino acids. Germline lookup yields CDR1 KGHDR and CDR2 SFDVKD. The CDR3 coding sequence is TGTGCCACCAGTGATAGAATGTGCACCTTC. Protein sequence: CATSDRMCTF.

The V gene is TRBV11-2, the J gene TRBJ2-1, with 8 bases that match TRBD1. The closer fit of TRBJ2-7 to the DNA end suggests the J call may be wrong. CDR3 size: 14 residues. Germline values: CDR1 SGHAT, CDR2 FQNNGV. For the CDR3, the DNA is TGTGCCAGCAGCTGGACAGGGAGTGTAGACGAGCAGTACTTC. Encoded protein: CASSWTGSVDEQYF.

A few counts support this clonotype. The chain uses TRBV5-1 and TRBJ2-5; D may match TRBD1 or TRBD2 (5 bases each). This CDR3 comprises 16 residues. From germline, CDR1 is SGHRS and CDR2 YFSETQ. V gave up 0 bases and J gave up 1 base, with 13 bases separating them. The CDR3 nucleotides are TGCGCCAGCAGCTTGGGAGGGGCCCGAATCCAAGAGACCCAGTACTTC. As protein: CASSLGGARIQETQYF. Complete variable domain (other parts from reference TRBV5-1 and TRBJ2-5): KAGVTQTPRYLIKTRGQQVTLSCSPISGHRSVSWYQQTPGQGLQFLFEYFSETQRNKGNFPGRFSGRQFSNSRSEMNVSTLELGDSALYLCASSLGGARIQETQYFGPGTRLLVL.

This clonotype was detected once. The V call is TRBV28, the J call TRBJ1-2; 8 nucleotides agree with TRBD1. This CDR3 region has 15 residues. CDR1 is MDHEN and CDR2 is SYDVKM in the germline V gene. V was clipped by 6 bases and J by 2 bases; unmatched bases: 8. The CDR3 reads CASRGTGGENYGYTF. The CDR3, as DNA: TGTGCCAGCAGGGGAACAGGGGGAGAAAACTATGGCTACACCTTC.

This clonotype was seen only a few times. The genes are TRBV7-2 and TRBJ2-5; D is uncertain. The J call may be incorrect, as the DNA end agrees better with TRBJ2-7. The CDR3 is 14 residues long. Germline assignment: CDR1 SGHTA and CDR2 FQGNSA. CDR3: CASSNSGGTYEQYF. The CDR3 region has the DNA TGTGCCAGCAGCAATAGTGGTGGCACCTACGAGCAGTACTTC.

This clonotype was observed a few times. J is TRBJ1-2 and V is TRBV21-1. TRBV21-1 is an annotated pseudogene. The CDR3 spans 14 residues. CDR3 nucleotide sequence: TGTGCCAGCAGCAAAGGGAGGGCTAACTATGGCTACACCTTC. It codes for CASSKGRANYGYTF.

The chain has TRBV29-1 and TRBJ1-2; the D gene is possibly TRBD1 (5 bases). V lost 5 bases to trimming and J lost 1 base, with 8 bases between them. This CDR3 comprises 12 residues. Germline V gene lookup returns CDR1 SQVTM and CDR2 ANQGSEA. The CDR3 region is CSVWDGNYGYTF. Here the CDR3 DNA reads TGCAGCGTTTGGGACGGTAACTATGGCTACACCTTC.

The V and J genes are TRBV28 and TRBJ2-3; 7 nucleotides line up with TRBD1. V dropped 4 bases and J dropped 5; count of bases not matched to a gene: 6. CDR3 length: 14 residues. CDR1 MDHEN and CDR2 SYDVKM come from the germline V gene. The CDR3 region has the DNA TGTGCCAGCAGTTCTCCTACAGGGGTAGATACGCAGTATTTT. It is translated as CASSSPTGVDTQYF.

In this sample, this clonotype turned up a few times. This chain uses TRBV4-2 with TRBJ2-6; TRBD2 might be the D (5 bases). The CDR3 runs 20 residues. Germline values: CDR1 LGHNA, CDR2 YNFKEQ. Trimming removed 3 bases at V and 4 bases at J, with 25 bases between. The CDR3 nucleotides read TGTGCCAGCAGCCAGCAAGGAGGACTGTTAACAATCTCCGGGGCCAACGTCCTGACTTTC. Translation gives CASSQQGGLLTISGANVLTF.

This clonotype came up a few times. The chain carries TRBV5-1 and TRBJ2-5, with 7 bases matching TRBD2. The V gene end was trimmed by 4 bases and the J gene end by 1 base; junction bases not matched to a gene: 10. From germline, CDR1 is SGHRS and CDR2 YFSETQ. The CDR3 has 16 amino acids. The CDR3 DNA follows: TGCGCCAGCAGCCTTGGAGCAGCGGGATCCCAAGAGACCCAGTACTTC. Translated, it gives CASSLGAAGSQETQYF.

This clonotype occurred a few times. The CDR3 nucleotides read TGTGCCAGCTCCAGGGACATGAACACTGAAGCTTTCTTT. Its translation is CASSRDMNTEAFF. V gene TRBV18 combines with J gene TRBJ1-1; weak D call: TRBD1 (6 bases). CDR3 length: 13 amino acids. Trimming removed 6 bases from V and 0 bases from J, with 8 bases in between. Germline V gene data show CDR1 as KGHSH and CDR2 as LQKENI. The full variable domain, its missing parts supplied by reference TRBV18 and TRBJ1-1, is NAGVMQNPRHLVRRRGQEARLRCSPMKGHSHVYWYRQLPEEGLKFMVYLQKENIIDESGMPKERFSAEFPKEGPSILRIQQVVRGDSAAYFCASSRDMNTEAFFGQGTRLTVV.

The rearrangement uses TRBV7-3 and TRBJ2-2; 13 bases line up with TRBD2. Germline CDR1 is SGHTA and CDR2 is FQGTGA. With 3 bases clipped from V and 0 bases from J, the junction kept 4 bases outside the gene matches. CDR3 length: 18 residues. The CDR3 nucleotides are TGTGCCAGCAGCTTTCCGACTAGCGGGGGGCCGAACACCGGGGAGCTGTTTTTT. Its translation is CASSFPTSGGPNTGELFF.

The chain recombines TRBV7-9 with TRBJ1-3; D is unresolved. Germline CDR1 SEHNR, CDR2 FQNEAQ (reference sequence). Trimming shortened V by 5 bases and J by 0 bases, and 11 bases separated the two germline ends. The CDR3 sequence is 15 residues long. CDR3 sequence reads: CASSTIQSSGNTIYF. CDR3 DNA sequence: TGTGCCAGCAGCACAATTCAAAGCTCTGGAAACACCATATATTTT.

This clonotype has just a few counts. The chain combines TRBV4-1 with TRBJ2-5, with TRBD2 matching over 10 bases. Germline V gene lookup returns CDR1 MGHRA and CDR2 YSYEKL. Trimming took 4 bases from V and 0 from J; bases not matched to a gene: 5. CDR3 size: 16 residues. The CDR3 coding sequence is TGCGCCAGCAGCCGATCTAGCGGGGGTTACCAAGAGACCCAGTACTTC. Protein product: CASSRSSGGYQETQYF.

The genes are TRBV4-2 and TRBJ2-5, with 7 bases lining up with TRBD1. V dropped 4 bases and J dropped 4; count of bases not matched to a gene: 9. The length of the CDR3 is 15 residues. Germline V gene lookup returns CDR1 LGHNA and CDR2 YNFKEQ. CDR3 DNA sequence: TGTGCCAGCAGCCGTACCGAGGGGGCGGGAGAGACCCAGTACTTC. This encodes CASSRTEGAGETQYF.

The chain combines TRBV6-1 with TRBJ1-2, with D hard to call. The germline V and J ends were trimmed by 5 bases and 13 bases, with 14 bases remaining between them. The CDR3 has 11 amino acids. The germline V gene has CDR1 MNHNS and CDR2 SASEGT. The DNA for the CDR3 is TGTGCCAGCAGTCACTCCAGCAGCCGCACCTTC. Translated: CASSHSSSRTF.

CDR3 sequence reads: CASSFRPAEQFF. CDR3 coding DNA: TGTGCCAGCAGTTTCAGGCCGGCCGAGCAGTTCTTC. The chain employs TRBV12-3 or TRBV12-4 and TRBJ2-1, with D unclear. Trimming left V 3 bases short and J 10 bases short, with 10 bases between. The CDR3 totals 12 residues.

The V and J genes are TRBV14 and TRBJ2-5; no clear D. This CDR3 spans 13 amino acids. V lost 5 bases to trimming and J lost 4 bases, with 11 bases between them. Germline values: CDR1 SGHDN, CDR2 FVKESK. CDR3 nucleotide sequence: TGTGCCAGCAGCGTCGCGTTACGAGAGACCCAGTACTTC. Translated: CASSVALRETQYF.

CDR3 coding DNA: TGTGCCAGCCTCCAGGAGGGCAGCTACGAGCAGTACTTC. Translation gives CASLQEGSYEQYF. The rearrangement uses TRBV25-1 and TRBJ2-7; TRBD2 is a possible D gene (6 bases). The CDR3 is made up of 13 amino acids. The germline V and J ends were trimmed by 8 bases and 3 bases, with 14 bases remaining between them. Germline V gene sequence: CDR1 MGHDK, CDR2 SYGVNS.